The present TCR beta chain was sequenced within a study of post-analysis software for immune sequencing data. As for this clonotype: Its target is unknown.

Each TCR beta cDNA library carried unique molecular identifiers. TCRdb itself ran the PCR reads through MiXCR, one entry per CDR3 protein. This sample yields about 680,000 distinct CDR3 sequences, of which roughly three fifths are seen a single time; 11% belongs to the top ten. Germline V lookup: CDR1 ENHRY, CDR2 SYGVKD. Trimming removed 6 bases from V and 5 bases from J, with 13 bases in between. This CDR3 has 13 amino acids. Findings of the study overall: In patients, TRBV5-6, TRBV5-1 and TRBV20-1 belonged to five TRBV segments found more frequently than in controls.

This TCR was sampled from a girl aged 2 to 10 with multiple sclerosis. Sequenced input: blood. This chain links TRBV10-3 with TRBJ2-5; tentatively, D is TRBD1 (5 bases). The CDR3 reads CAIRPDMLETQYF. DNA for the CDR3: TGTGCCATCAGACCGGACATGTTGGAGACCCAGTACTTC.